Listed below are T cell receptor beta chains from one sample, sequenced in a study of blood T cell repertoires in COVID-19. Produced via immunoSEQ multiplex PCR; TCRdb's table is partial and in-frame only. Of approximately 300,000 clones in the sample, 70% to 90% were seen once. Material: peripheral blood. These receptors came from a man between 18 and 35 years old who had recovered from COVID-19. Both conserved end residues are part of each CDR3. Fields, in order: V gene, D gene, clone size, J gene, CDR3 DNA, CDR3 protein. The D gene is left open where the match is weak. Clone size is shown for a subset of rows, as once, few, many or a class of expanded clone.

TRBV12-3/TRBV12-4,-,-,TRBJ1-1,TGTGCCAGCAGCTTCACAGAGAACACTGAAGCTTTCTTT,CASSFTENTEAFF
TRBV2,TRBD1,-,TRBJ1-4,TGTGCCAGAGGACAGGTAGGCGATAATGAAAAACTGTTTTTT,CARGQVGDNEKLFF
TRBV6-5,-,-,TRBJ2-7,TGTGCCAGCAGTTACTCAGGGGCCAAAGGCTACGAGCAGTACTTC,CASSYSGAKGYEQYF
TRBV6-5,-,-,TRBJ2-2,TGTGCCAGCACTCGGGGAGACAGGTCGGCCGGGGAGCTGTTTTTT,CASTRGDRSAGELFF
TRBV4-1,-,-,TRBJ1-1,TGCGCCAGCAGCCAGTCAATTAGACAGTCTCTAGGCACTGAAGCTTTCTTT,CASSQSIRQSLGTEAFF
TRBV27,TRBD1,-,TRBJ1-2,TGTGCCAGCAGTTGGAACCAGGGGGCTGGTGGCTACACCTTC,CASSWNQGAGGYTF
TRBV12-5,-,-,TRBJ1-2,TGTGCTAGTGGTGTGAGTGCCCAGGGAGGTCGGCGCTTTAACTATGGCTACACCTTC,CASGVSAQGGRRFNYGYTF
TRBV4-1,-,-,TRBJ2-3,TGCGCCAGCAGCCAGAAGGGGGGGGCTAGCACAGATACGCAGTATTTT,CASSQKGGASTDTQYF
TRBV6-5,-,-,TRBJ1-4,TGTGCCAGCAGCCGACAGTATAATGAAAAACTGTTTTTT,CASSRQYNEKLFF
TRBV19,-,-,TRBJ2-4,TGTGCCAGTAGTGCAGAAACAAACATTCAGTACTTC,CASSAETNIQYF
TRBV19,-,-,TRBJ2-6,TGTGCCAGTAGTATAGATTGGGCAGGGGTTGGCTCTGGGGCCAACGTCCTGACTTTC,CASSIDWAGVGSGANVLTF
TRBV25-1,-,-,TRBJ2-7,TGTGCCAGCAGTGAACTCAGGTTTTACGAGCAGTACTTC,CASSELRFYEQYF
TRBV5-1,TRBD1,-,TRBJ1-1,TGCGCCAGCAGCCACGGGACAGGGGAGTCGAACACTGAAGCTTTCTTT,CASSHGTGESNTEAFF
TRBV10-3,TRBD1,-,TRBJ2-1,TGTGCCATCAGTGAGGGACAGGGGGTAAGGGGTGAGCAGTTCTTC,CAISEGQGVRGEQFF
TRBV5-5,-,-,TRBJ2-3,TGTGCCAGCAGCTCGCCCCAGGTGGATACGCAGTATTTT,CASSSPQVDTQYF
TRBV19,TRBD1,once,TRBJ2-5,TGTGCCAGTAGCCCCCCCCGTCACAGGGGGGAGACCCAGTACTTC,CASSPPRHRGETQYF
TRBV4-2,-,-,TRBJ1-2,TGTGCCAGCAGCCATGACCCTCGGGCCACGGCGGGGGCAGATGGCTACACCTTC,CASSHDPRATAGADGYTF
TRBV19,-,-,TRBJ1-4,TGTGCCAGTAATTTTGGAGGACAGAATGAAAAACTGTTTTTT,CASNFGGQNEKLFF
TRBV7-9,-,-,TRBJ1-1,TGTGCCAGCAGCACCCAGTACACTGAAGCTTTCTTT,CASSTQYTEAFF
TRBV5-8,-,once,TRBJ1-2,TGTGCCAGCAGCTTGGCGGGAGACTTTAACTATGGCTACACCTTC,CASSLAGDFNYGYTF
TRBV3-1/TRBV3-2,TRBD2,-,TRBJ2-7,TGTGCCAGCAGCCAAGGTGGCCTAGCGGGAGTCTACGAGCAGTACTTC,CASSQGGLAGVYEQYF
TRBV3-1/TRBV3-2,-,few,TRBJ1-3,TGTGCCAGCAGCCAAGCCCCACAGGGCCCCACTGGAAACACCATATATTTT,CASSQAPQGPTGNTIYF
TRBV7-9,-,-,TRBJ2-1,TGTGCCAGCAGCTTTCGACAGAGCTCCTACAATGAGCAGTTCTTC,CASSFRQSSYNEQFF
TRBV5-4,-,-,TRBJ1-1,TGTGCCAGCAGCTTGGTAGGGCAGGGTAACACTGAAGCTTTCTTT,CASSLVGQGNTEAFF
TRBV9,TRBD1,-,TRBJ1-3,TGTGCCAGCAGCGGAGACAGGGTCTCAGCTGGAAACACCATATATTTT,CASSGDRVSAGNTIYF
TRBV5-8,TRBD1,-,TRBJ2-7,TGTGCCAGCAGCGTCGGGACAGACGAGCAGTACTTC,CASSVGTDEQYF
TRBV6-5,-,-,TRBJ2-7,TGTGCCAGCAGTCGGTACAGGGCCGAGCAGTACTTC,CASSRYRAEQYF
TRBV3-1/TRBV3-2,-,-,TRBJ1-2,TGTGCCAGCAGCCAAGTACCCGTGCTGGAGGGCTACACCTTC,CASSQVPVLEGYTF
TRBV2,-,-,TRBJ2-7,TGTGCCAGCAGTGGAGGTTGGACAGCCTACGAGCAGTACTTC,CASSGGWTAYEQYF
TRBV19,-,few,TRBJ1-2,TGTGCCAGTATGCAGGGCTTCGGCTACACCTTC,CASMQGFGYTF
TRBV5-1,-,-,TRBJ2-7,TGCGCCAGCAGCTTTGGCCGGGCCTACGAGCAGTACTTC,CASSFGRAYEQYF
TRBV27,TRBD1,-,TRBJ2-7,TGTGCCAGCAGTTCAACCGGGACAGGGTTTCACGAGCAGTACTTC,CASSSTGTGFHEQYF
TRBV3-1/TRBV3-2,-,-,TRBJ1-3,TGTGCCAGCAGCCCCCAGGGTGTAATGTCTGGAAACACCATATATTTT,CASSPQGVMSGNTIYF
TRBV10-3,-,-,TRBJ2-7,TGTGCCATCAGTTCACCAGGGGAGGGCTACGAGCAGTACTTC,CAISSPGEGYEQYF
TRBV7-8,-,-,TRBJ1-5,TGTGCCAGCAGCTCCACAGGGCTTGGCAATCAGCCCCAGCATTTT,CASSSTGLGNQPQHF
TRBV11-3,TRBD1,-,TRBJ2-7,TGTGCCAGCAGCCAAAGTTGGGGACAGGGGAGGAACGAGCAGTACTTC,CASSQSWGQGRNEQYF
TRBV21-1,-,-,TRBJ2-5,TGTGCCAGCAGCAATTTGGGGCCCGCGGAAAGGGACAGGGGGCGGGAGACCCAGTACTTC,CASSNLGPAERDRGRETQYF
TRBV27,-,-,TRBJ2-7,TGTGCCAGCAGATCTGGACTTACCTACGAGCAGTACTTC,CASRSGLTYEQYF
TRBV7-2,-,-,TRBJ1-6,TGTGCCAGCAGCTTATCGGCGGGTTCACCCCTCCACTTT,CASSLSAGSPLHF
TRBV9,TRBD2,once,TRBJ2-1,TGTGCCAGCAGCGTAGAGACTAGCAACTACAATGAGCAGTTCTTC,CASSVETSNYNEQFF
TRBV28,-,once,TRBJ1-1,TGTGCCAGCAGCCGACAACTAGGCACTGAAGCTTTCTTT,CASSRQLGTEAFF
TRBV7-9,-,-,TRBJ1-1,TGTGCCAGCAGCTTAGGAGGTCCAAACACTGAAGCTTTCTTT,CASSLGGPNTEAFF
TRBV27,-,-,TRBJ1-2,TGTGCCAGCAGTCCTCGGACAGAAAATCTCTATGGCTACACCTTC,CASSPRTENLYGYTF
TRBV10-3,TRBD1,-,TRBJ1-2,TGTGCCATCAGTGAGTCGACAGGGGGCCCTTATGGCTACACCTTC,CAISESTGGPYGYTF
TRBV5-5,TRBD2,-,TRBJ2-2,TGTGCCAGCAGCTTGGCCCTGGGACTAGCGGGAGACACCGGGGAGCTGTTTTTT,CASSLALGLAGDTGELFF
TRBV19,TRBD2,-,TRBJ2-1,TGTGCCAGTACTATACCCCTCGGACTAGCGGGAGCTGGTGAGCAGTTCTTC,CASTIPLGLAGAGEQFF
TRBV4-2,-,-,TRBJ2-3,TGTGCCAGCAGCCAAGCCCCTTTAGAAGTAGATACGCAGTATTTT,CASSQAPLEVDTQYF
TRBV28,-,-,TRBJ1-6,TGTGCCAGCAGTTTAGGACAGTTGAGCTCCTATAATTCACCCCTCCACTTT,CASSLGQLSSYNSPLHF
TRBV19,TRBD1,-,TRBJ2-1,TGTGCCAGTAGTGTGGACAGGGCGGGCAATGAGCAGTTCTTC,CASSVDRAGNEQFF
TRBV11-2,-,few,TRBJ1-6,TGTGCCAGCGGGCGTGGCACCCTGAGCTCCTATAATTCACCCCTCCACTTT,CASGRGTLSSYNSPLHF
TRBV25-1,TRBD1,-,TRBJ1-1,TGTGCCAGCAGAGTCTGGACAGGGTTGAGTTGGAGGGCTTTCTTT,CASRVWTGLSWRAFF
TRBV6-1,-,-,TRBJ1-2,TGTGCCAGCAGTGAGTACATATCTAACTATGGCTACACCTTC,CASSEYISNYGYTF
TRBV29-1,-,-,TRBJ2-1,TGCAGCGTTGACGGGCAGGGGGGTTACAATGAGCAGTTCTTC,CSVDGQGGYNEQFF
TRBV7-9,TRBD1,-,TRBJ2-3,TGTGCCAGCAGCTTATCTCTTTCGGCAGGGGGAAGAGATACGCAGTATTTT,CASSLSLSAGGRDTQYF
TRBV4-1,-,-,TRBJ1-1,TGCGCCAGCAGCCAAGACTATCGGGGGAATACTGAAGCTTTCTTT,CASSQDYRGNTEAFF
TRBV4-1,-,-,TRBJ2-5,TGCGCCAGGCAGCAGGTCCTGGAGACCCAGTACTTC,CARQQVLETQYF
TRBV5-8,TRBD1,-,TRBJ2-7,TGTGCCAGCAGCAGTGACAGGGGTGGGTACGAGCAGTACTTC,CASSSDRGGYEQYF
TRBV2,-,-,TRBJ1-4,TGTGCCAGCAGTCCAGGGGTGGTAGGTGAAAAACTGTTTTTT,CASSPGVVGEKLFF
TRBV9,TRBD2,few,TRBJ2-2,TGTGCCAGCAGCGAGAACGGGGGGACCGGGGAGCTGTTTTTT,CASSENGGTGELFF
TRBV5-6,-,-,TRBJ2-5,TGTGCCAGCAGCCCTCCCGCCCCGGGGAGTGGAGAGACCCAGTACTTC,CASSPPAPGSGETQYF